This record looks at one TCR beta chain sequence and its context. Its antigen is not known. The data were obtained in a study of T cell responses to AZD1222 COVID-19 vaccine. Overall study findings and caveats: The donor group comprised mostly white British people and more females; the analysis possibly underestimated clonal diversity. Reportedly, nearly half of unique spike TCRs recognized epitopes outside B.1.351/B.1.1.7 mutations. Two AZD1222 administrations were followed by greater Spike-specific TCR breadth and depth.

Trimming removed 1 base from V and 1 base from J, with 7 bases in between. The length of the CDR3 is 14 residues. The germline CDR1 and CDR2 sequences are SGHRS and YFSETQ. Only in-frame clones appear in the TCRdb table, and some are missing; sequencing was by immunoSEQ multiplex PCR. The repertoire includes more than 90,000 clones, approximately 84% of them detected once, and 12% to 15% sits in the top ten. This clonotype was obtained from an adult who received the AZD1222 COVID-19 vaccine. The sequences come from peripheral blood, collected 28 days after the second AZD1222 dose. The chain is built from TRBV5-1 and TRBJ2-3; D may be TRBD2 (6 bases). CDR3 amino acids: CASSLSSGTDTQYF. CDR3 in DNA: TGCGCCAGCAGCTTGTCTAGCGGCACAGATACGCAGTATTTT. Looking up the rest from reference TRBV5-1 and TRBJ2-3 gives the full variable domain: KAGVTQTPRYLIKTRGQQVTLSCSPISGHRSVSWYQQTPGQGLQFLFEYFSETQRNKGNFPGRFSGRQFSNSRSEMNVSTLELGDSALYLCASSLSSGTDTQYFGPGTRLTVL.